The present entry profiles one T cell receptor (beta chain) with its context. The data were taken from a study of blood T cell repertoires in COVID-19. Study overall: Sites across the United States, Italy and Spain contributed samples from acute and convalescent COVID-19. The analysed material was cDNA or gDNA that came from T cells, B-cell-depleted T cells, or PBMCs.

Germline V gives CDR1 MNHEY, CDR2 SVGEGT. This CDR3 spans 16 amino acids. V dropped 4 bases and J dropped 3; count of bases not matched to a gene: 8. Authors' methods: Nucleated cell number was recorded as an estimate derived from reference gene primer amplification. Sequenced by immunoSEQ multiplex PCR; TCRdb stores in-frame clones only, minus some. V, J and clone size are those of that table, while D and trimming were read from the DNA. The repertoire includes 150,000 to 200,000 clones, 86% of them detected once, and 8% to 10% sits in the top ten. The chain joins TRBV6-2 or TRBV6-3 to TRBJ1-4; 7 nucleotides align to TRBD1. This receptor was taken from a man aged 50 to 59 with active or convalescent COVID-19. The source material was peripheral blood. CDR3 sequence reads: CASSSHSTGANEKLFF. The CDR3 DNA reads TGTGCCAGCAGTTCCCACAGTACAGGGGCTAATGAAAAACTGTTTTTT.